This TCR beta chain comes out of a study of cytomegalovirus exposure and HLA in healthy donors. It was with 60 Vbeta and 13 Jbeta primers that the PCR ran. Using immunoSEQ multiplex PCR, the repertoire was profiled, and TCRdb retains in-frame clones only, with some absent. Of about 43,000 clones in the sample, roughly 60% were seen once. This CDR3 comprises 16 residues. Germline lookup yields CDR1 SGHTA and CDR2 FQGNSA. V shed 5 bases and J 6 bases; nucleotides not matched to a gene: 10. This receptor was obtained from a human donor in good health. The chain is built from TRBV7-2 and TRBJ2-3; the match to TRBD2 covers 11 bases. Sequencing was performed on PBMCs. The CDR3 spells CASSVSGGAVSDTQYF. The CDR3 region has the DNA TGTGCCAGCAGCGTTAGCGGGGGGGCCGTTTCGGATACGCAGTATTTT.